The entry that follows covers one T cell receptor beta chain sequence. The specificity of this receptor is unknown. No qualities accompany the bases; no much larger clone lies one base away. The data derive from a study of shared clonotypes between healthy human individuals (dated by TCRdb to 2018 to 2020). Turning to the overall study: The cohort comprised two women and a few men aged 18 to 49 years. For each donor, three plates each were used for CD4 naive and CD4 memory, two plates were used for CD8 naive, and one plate was used for CD8 memory. The study deeply sequenced blood TCR repertoires of 5 or 6 healthy adults to estimate repertoire size and the extent of clonotype sharing between individuals. Libraries were prepared and TCR repertoires were sequenced by different laboratories using diverse techniques, in order to increase sequencing depth and limit assay-specific biases. Between about 0.8 and 9.5 billion PBMCs per donor were obtained by leukapheresis.

The donors were healthy, HIV-negative adults who had no recently reported acute infections or vaccinations. Every donor was a Caucasian adult residing in Nashville, Tennessee, USA. Magnetic negative selection was used to enrich CD4+ T cells, after which naive cells were positively selected on CD45RA and the negative fraction became the memory subset. Blood was obtained by leukapheresis, after which PBMCs were separated by Ficoll-Histopaque density gradient centrifugation and cryopreserved in liquid nitrogen vapor phase. Analytical flow cytometry was used to check the purity and quantity of every magnetically sorted T cell population. Genomic DNA was isolated from every sorted fraction and measured by UV absorbance on a Nanodrop 2000c. Results the study describes overall, beyond this receptor: Larger estimated clonotype richness was generally found for naive subsets than for memory subsets. Sampling was limited to blood, and TCR repertoires in tissue likely differ from TCR repertoires in blood. Based on pairwise subsampling, the degree of clonotype sharing among donors was expected to be affected by sequencing depth. Because the study included a small number of donors, the genetic and exposure-history diversity represented was limited. Sharing across a few donors was observed for around 4.8% of naive CD4, over 3% of naive CD8, 2% to 2.5% of memory CD4, and roughly 0.4% of memory CD8 clonotypes. Rarefaction of sorted-subset datasets indicated incomplete sequencing despite the large sequencing depth. Higher generation probabilities were observed for clonotypes shared by all four sorted-subset donors than for non-shared clonotypes.

According to the germline V gene (reference sequence), CDR1 reads SGHAT and CDR2 reads FQDESV. Compared with germline, V lacks 6 bases and J lacks 15 bases; bases without a gene match: 13. The CDR3 holds 13 amino acids from the cysteine to the phenylalanine. CDR3 DNA is the only sequence kept; it has 39 bases, read in frame from the first base. Using the deep immunoSEQ assay, multiplex PCR amplified TCR CDR3 regions from genomic DNA. Genomic DNA extracted from each cell subset was distributed evenly over all wells of several immunoSEQ 96-well plates, and each plate served as one replicate. For sorted subsets, roughly 0.2 ug genomic DNA, equal to 30,000 or so T cell genomes, was loaded into each replicate PCR. Purified libraries were measured with a Qubit 3.0 fluorometer, size-checked on a Bioanalyzer 2100, and measured again with the KAPA Library Quantification kit. Every immunoSEQ 96-well plate was sequenced on a separate single-read 150-cycle Illumina NextSeq 550 flow cell. Under the source paper's analysis protocol: The immunoSEQ output contained only junctional sequences without quality scores, so filtering could not match that applied to full-length reads. To assign V/J genes and CDR3, sequences were annotated against IMGT germline references using PyIR, a Python wrapper for IgBLAST v1.9. Any read was removed if the V/J assignment was weak (E-value above 1e-6), the CDR3 was missing, or the read contained stop codons, out-of-frame junctions, or ambiguous translated residues. V3J clonotypes were defined as sequences sharing the same inferred V gene, J gene, and CDR3 amino acid sequence. Percentage overlap between repertoires was computed as shared unique clonotypes divided by the size of the smaller repertoire. Three approaches were used to assess repertoire richness: RTK rarefaction, the Chao1 estimator, and Recon v2.1 estimates of unobserved clonotypes. Generation probabilities for all TCRbeta clonotypes obtained by the gDNA method from several donors were computed using OLGA. TCRdb limited this immuneACCESS table to in-frame rearrangements with V and J called. A share of clones is missing; checked studies link under half to unresolved V genes, and the rest is unexplained. V, J and clone size were drawn from that table, and D and trimming were deduced from the DNA. The sample yields roughly 2.2 million clones; approximately 95% were counted once. The top ten clones comprise roughly 0.36% of the sample.

The rearranged segments are TRBV11-1 and TRBJ2-1; 8 bases in the junction line up with TRBD2. The specimen sequenced was naive CD4+ T cells from PBMCs. The cell subset or site label on this specimen signifies: CD45RA+ positively selected. The TCR sequence derives from a man between 18 and 35 years old in good health. Some clones in this sample may be carry-over from other donors' samples. Here is the DNA: TGTGCCAGCAGTTCCTTGGGACTAGTAGTGCCGTTCTTC. This codes for CASSSLGLVVPFF.